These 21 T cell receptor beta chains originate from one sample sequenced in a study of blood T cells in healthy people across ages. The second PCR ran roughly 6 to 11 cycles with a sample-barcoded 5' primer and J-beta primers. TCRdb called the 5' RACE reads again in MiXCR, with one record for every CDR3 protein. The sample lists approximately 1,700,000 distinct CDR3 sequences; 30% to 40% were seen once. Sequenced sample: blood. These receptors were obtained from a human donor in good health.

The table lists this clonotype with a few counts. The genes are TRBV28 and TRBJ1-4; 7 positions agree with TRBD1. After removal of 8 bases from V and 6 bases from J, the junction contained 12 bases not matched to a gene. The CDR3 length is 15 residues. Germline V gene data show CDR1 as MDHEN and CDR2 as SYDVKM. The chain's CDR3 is CASGKGQAGYEKLFF. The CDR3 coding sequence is TGTGCCAGCGGAAAAGGACAGGCGGGATATGAAAAACTGTTTTTT.

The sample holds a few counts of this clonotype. The CDR3 protein is CASSSPGTGREEQYF. CDR3 DNA: TGTGCCAGCAGTAGCCCAGGGACAGGGCGAGAAGAGCAGTACTTC. This chain joins TRBV7-2 and TRBJ2-7; 9 nucleotides match TRBD1. J lost 7 bases, V lost 6 bases, and 13 bases had no gene match. The CDR3 has 15 residues. Per germline, CDR1 SGHTA and CDR2 FQGNSA.

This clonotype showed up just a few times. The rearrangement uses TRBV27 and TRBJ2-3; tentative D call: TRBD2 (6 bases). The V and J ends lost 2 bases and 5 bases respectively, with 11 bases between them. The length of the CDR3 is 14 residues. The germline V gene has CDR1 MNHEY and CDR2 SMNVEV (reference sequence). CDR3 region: CASSLAEGVDTQYF. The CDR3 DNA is TGTGCCAGCAGTTTAGCGGAGGGTGTAGATACGCAGTATTTT.

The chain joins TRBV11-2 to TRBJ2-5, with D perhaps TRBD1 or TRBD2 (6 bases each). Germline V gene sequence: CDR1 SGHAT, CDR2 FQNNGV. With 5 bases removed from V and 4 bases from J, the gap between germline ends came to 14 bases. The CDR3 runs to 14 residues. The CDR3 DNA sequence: TGTGCCAGCAGCCGAGGGGGACTGATAGAGACCCAGTACTTC. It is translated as CASSRGGLIETQYF.

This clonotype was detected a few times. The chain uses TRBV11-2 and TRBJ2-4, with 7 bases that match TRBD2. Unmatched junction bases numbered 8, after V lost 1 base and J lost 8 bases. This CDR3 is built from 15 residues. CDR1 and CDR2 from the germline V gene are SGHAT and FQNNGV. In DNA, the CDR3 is TGTGCCAGCAGCTTAGCCCCCGGGGAGGGTTACATTCAGTACTTC. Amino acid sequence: CASSLAPGEGYIQYF.

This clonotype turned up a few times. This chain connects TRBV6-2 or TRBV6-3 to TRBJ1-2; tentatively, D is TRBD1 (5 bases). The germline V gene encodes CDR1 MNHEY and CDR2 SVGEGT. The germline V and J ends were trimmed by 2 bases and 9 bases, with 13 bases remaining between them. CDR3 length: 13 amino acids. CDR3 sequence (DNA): TGTGCCAGCAGTTACGGGCAGGGTTCGCGCTACACCTTC. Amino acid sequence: CASSYGQGSRYTF.

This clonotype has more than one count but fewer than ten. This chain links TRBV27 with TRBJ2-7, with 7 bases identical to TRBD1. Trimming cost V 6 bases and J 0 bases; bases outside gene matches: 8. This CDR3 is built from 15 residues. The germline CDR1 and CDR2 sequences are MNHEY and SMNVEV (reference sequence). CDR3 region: CASSFGQVNSYEQYF. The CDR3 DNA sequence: TGTGCCAGCAGCTTCGGACAGGTCAACTCCTACGAGCAGTACTTC.

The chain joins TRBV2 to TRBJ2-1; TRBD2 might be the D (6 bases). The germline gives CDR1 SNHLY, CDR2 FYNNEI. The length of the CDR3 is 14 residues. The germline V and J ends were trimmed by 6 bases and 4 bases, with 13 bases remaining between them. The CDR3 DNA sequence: TGTGCCAGCAGGTGGGGACTCCTATACAATGAGCAGTTCTTC. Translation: CASRWGLLYNEQFF.

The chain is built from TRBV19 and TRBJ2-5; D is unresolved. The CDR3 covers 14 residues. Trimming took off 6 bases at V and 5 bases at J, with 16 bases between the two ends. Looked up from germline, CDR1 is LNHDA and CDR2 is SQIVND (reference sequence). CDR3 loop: CASSPLKDRETQYF. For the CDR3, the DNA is TGTGCCAGTAGCCCCCTGAAAGACCGGGAGACCCAGTACTTC.

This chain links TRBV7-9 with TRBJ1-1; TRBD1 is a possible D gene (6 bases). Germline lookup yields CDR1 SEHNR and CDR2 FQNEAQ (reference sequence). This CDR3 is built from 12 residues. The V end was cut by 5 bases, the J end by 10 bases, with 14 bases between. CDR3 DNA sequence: TGTGCCAGCAGCCTTCCGGGACAAGCAGCTTTCTTT. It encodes CASSLPGQAAFF. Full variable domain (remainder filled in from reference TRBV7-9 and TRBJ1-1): DTGVSQNPRHKITKRGQNVTFRCDPISEHNRLYWYRQTLGQGPEFLTYFQNEAQLEKSRLLSDRFSAERPKGSFSTLEIQRTEQGDSAMYLCASSLPGQAAFFGQGTRLTVV.

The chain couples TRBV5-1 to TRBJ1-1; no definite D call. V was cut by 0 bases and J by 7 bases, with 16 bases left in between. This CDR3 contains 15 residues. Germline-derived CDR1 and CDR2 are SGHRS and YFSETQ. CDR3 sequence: CASSLERIGRGEAFF. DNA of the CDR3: TGCGCCAGCAGCTTGGAGCGGATAGGGCGAGGTGAAGCTTTCTTT.

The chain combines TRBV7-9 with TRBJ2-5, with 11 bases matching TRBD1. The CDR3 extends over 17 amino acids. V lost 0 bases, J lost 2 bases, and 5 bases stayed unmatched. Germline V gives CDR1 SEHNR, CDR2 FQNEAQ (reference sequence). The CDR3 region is CASSLAPGTGGQETQYF. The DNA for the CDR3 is TGTGCCAGCAGCTTAGCACCCGGGACAGGGGGACAAGAGACCCAGTACTTC. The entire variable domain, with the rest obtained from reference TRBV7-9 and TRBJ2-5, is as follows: DTGVSQNPRHKITKRGQNVTFRCDPISEHNRLYWYRQTLGQGPEFLTYFQNEAQLEKSRLLSDRFSAERPKGSFSTLEIQRTEQGDSAMYLCASSLAPGTGGQETQYFGPGTRLLVL.

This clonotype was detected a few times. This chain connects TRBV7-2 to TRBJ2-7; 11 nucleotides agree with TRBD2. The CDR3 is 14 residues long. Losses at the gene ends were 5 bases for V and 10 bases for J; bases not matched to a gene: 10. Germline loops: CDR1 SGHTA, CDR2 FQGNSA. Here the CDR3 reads CASSIMRLAGQQYF. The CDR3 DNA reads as TGTGCCAGCAGCATAATGAGACTAGCGGGGCAACAGTACTTC. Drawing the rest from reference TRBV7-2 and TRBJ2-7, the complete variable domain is GAGVSQSPSNKVTEKGKDVELRCDPISGHTALYWYRQSLGQGLEFLIYFQGNSAPDKSGLPSDRFSAERTGGSVSTLTIQRTQQEDSAVYLCASSIMRLAGQQYFGPGTRLTVT.

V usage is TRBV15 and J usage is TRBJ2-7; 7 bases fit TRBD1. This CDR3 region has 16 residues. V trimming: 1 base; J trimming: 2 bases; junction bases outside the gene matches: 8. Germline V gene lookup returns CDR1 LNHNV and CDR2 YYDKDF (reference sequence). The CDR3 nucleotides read TGTGCCACCAGCAGAGCCCGGGACAGCGATCCCTACGAGCAGTACTTC. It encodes CATSRARDSDPYEQYF.

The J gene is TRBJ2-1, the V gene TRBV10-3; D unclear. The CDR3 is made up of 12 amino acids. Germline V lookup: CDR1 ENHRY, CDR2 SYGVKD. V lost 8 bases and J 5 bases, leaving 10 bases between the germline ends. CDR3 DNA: TGTGCCATCGGGCCGGGCAACAATGAGCAGTTCTTC. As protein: CAIGPGNNEQFF.

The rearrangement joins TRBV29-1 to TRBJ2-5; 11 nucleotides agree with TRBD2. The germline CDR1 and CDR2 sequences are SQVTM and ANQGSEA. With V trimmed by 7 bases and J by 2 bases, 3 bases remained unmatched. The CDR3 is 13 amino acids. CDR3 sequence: CSAGTSGQETQYF. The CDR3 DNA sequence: TGCAGCGCTGGGACTAGCGGACAAGAGACCCAGTACTTC.

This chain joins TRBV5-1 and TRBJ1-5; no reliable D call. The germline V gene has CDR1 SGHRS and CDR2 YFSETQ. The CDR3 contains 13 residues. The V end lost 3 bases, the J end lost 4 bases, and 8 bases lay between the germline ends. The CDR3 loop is CASSSAPNQPQHF. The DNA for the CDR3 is TGCGCCAGCAGCTCCGCGCCGAATCAGCCCCAGCATTTT.

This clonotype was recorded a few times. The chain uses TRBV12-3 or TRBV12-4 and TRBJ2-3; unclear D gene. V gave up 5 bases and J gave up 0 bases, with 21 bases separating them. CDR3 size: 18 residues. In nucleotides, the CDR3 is TGTGCCAGCAGTACCCATTTCACGGGCACGTCTAGCACAGATACGCAGTATTTT. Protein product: CASSTHFTGTSSTDTQYF.

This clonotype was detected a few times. The CDR3 reads CASRRQGLAGRYTDTQYF. Written as DNA, the CDR3 is TGTGCCAGCAGAAGACAGGGACTAGCGGGGAGATACACAGATACGCAGTATTTT. The chain employs TRBV28 and TRBJ2-3, with 13 bases aligning to TRBD2. V dropped 6 bases and J dropped 2; count of bases not matched to a gene: 11. The CDR3 consists of 18 residues. Germline V CDR1 and CDR2: MDHEN, SYDVKM.

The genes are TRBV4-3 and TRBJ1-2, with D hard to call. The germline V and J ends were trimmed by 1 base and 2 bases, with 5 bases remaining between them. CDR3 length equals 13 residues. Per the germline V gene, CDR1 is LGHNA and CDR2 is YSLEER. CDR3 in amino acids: CASSQGWNYGYTF. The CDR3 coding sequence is TGCGCCAGCAGCCAAGGGTGGAACTATGGCTACACCTTC.

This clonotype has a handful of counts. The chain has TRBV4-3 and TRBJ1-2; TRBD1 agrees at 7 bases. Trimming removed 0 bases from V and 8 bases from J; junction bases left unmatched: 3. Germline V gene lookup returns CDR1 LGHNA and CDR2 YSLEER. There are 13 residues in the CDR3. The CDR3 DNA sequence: TGCGCCAGCAGCCAAGAAGTACAGGGGGGCTACACCTTC. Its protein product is CASSQEVQGGYTF.